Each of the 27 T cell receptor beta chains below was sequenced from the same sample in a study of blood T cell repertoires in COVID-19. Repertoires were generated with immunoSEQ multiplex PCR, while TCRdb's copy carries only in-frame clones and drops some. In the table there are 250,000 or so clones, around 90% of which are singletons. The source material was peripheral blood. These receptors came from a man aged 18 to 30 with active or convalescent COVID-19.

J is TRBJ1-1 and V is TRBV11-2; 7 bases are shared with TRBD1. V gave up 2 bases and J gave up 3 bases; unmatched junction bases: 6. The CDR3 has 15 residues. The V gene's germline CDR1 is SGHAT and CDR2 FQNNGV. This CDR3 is CASSLFGGTDTEAFF. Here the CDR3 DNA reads TGTGCCAGCAGCTTATTTGGTGGGACAGACACTGAAGCTTTCTTT.

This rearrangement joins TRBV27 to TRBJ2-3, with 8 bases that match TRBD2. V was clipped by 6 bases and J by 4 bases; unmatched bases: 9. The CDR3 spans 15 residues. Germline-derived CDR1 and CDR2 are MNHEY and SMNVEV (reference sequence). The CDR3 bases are TGTGCCAGCAGGCGCAACGGGGGGGCCCCAGATACGCAGTATTTT. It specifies CASRRNGGAPDTQYF.

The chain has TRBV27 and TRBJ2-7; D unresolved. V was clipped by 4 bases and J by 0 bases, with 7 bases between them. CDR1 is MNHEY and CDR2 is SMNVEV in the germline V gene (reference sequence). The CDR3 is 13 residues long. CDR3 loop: CASSSLRSYEQYF. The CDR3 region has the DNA TGTGCCAGCAGTTCCCTCCGCTCCTACGAGCAGTACTTC.

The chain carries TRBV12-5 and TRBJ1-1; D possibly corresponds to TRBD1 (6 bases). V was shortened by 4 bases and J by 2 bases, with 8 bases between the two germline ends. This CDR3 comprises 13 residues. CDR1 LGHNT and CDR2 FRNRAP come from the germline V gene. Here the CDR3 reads CASGWGTNTEAFF. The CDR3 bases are TGTGCTAGTGGTTGGGGGACAAACACTGAAGCTTTCTTT.

Here the CDR3 DNA reads TGCAGTGCTAGTTTGTCCGGGAGGGCGGCGGATACGCAGTATTTT. Encoded protein: CSASLSGRAADTQYF. V is TRBV20-1 and J is TRBJ2-3; 8 nucleotides line up with TRBD2. V was pared by 3 bases and J by 6 bases, with 11 bases of the junction left unmatched. Germline V gene data show CDR1 as DFQATT and CDR2 as SNEGSKA (reference sequence). The CDR3 is 15 amino acids.

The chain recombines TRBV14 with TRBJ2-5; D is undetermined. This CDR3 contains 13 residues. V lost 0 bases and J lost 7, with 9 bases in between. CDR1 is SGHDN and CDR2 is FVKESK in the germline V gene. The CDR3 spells CASSQDLRGTQYF. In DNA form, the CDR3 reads TGTGCCAGCAGCCAAGATCTTCGCGGGACCCAGTACTTC. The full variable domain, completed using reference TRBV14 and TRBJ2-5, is EAGVTQFPSHSVIEKGQTVTLRCDPISGHDNLYWYRRVMGKEIKFLLHFVKESKQDESGMPNNRFLAERTGGTYSTLKVQPAELEDSGVYFCASSQDLRGTQYFGPGTRLLVL.

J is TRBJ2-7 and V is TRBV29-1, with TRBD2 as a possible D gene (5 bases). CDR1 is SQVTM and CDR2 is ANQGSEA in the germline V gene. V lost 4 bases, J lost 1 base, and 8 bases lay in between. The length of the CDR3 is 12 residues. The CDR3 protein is CSVVEGSYEQYF. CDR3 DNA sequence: TGCAGCGTTGTTGAGGGATCCTACGAGCAGTACTTC.

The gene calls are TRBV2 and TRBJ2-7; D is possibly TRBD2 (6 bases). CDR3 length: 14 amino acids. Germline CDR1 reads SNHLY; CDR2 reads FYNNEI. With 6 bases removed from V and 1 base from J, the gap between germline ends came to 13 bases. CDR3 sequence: CASRPTAGSYEQYF. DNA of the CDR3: TGTGCCAGCAGACCAACCGCGGGGTCCTACGAGCAGTACTTC.

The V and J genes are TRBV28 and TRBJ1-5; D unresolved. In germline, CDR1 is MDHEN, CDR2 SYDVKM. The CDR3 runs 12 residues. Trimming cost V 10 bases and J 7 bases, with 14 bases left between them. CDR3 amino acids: CATKFPSQPQHF. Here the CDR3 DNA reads TGTGCCACAAAATTTCCGAGCCAGCCCCAGCATTTT. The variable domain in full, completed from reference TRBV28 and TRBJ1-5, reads DVKVTQSSRYLVKRTGEKVFLECVQDMDHENMFWYRQDPGLGLRLIYFSYDVKMKEKGDIPEGYSVSREKKERFSLILESASTNQTSMYLCATKFPSQPQHFGDGTRLSIL.

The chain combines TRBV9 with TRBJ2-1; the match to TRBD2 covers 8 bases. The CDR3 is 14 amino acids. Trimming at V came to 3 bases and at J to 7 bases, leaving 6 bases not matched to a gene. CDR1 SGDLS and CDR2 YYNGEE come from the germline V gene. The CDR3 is CASSEAGALNEQFF. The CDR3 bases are TGTGCCAGCAGCGAAGCGGGAGCCCTGAATGAGCAGTTCTTC.

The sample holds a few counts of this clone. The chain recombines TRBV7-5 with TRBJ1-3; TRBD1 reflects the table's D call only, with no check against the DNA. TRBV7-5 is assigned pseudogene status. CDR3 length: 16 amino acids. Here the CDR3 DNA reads TGTGCCAGAAGCCCCCTACAGGGGACTTTTGGAAACACCATATATTTT. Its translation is CARSPLQGTFGNTIYF.

The DNA for the CDR3 is TGCGCCAGCAGCCATACAGGGTTGAACACTGAAGCTTTCTTT. Amino acid sequence: CASSHTGLNTEAFF. V and J are TRBV5-1 and TRBJ1-1; possibly TRBD1 for D (6 bases). V gave up 4 bases and J gave up 0 bases, with 10 bases separating them. From germline, CDR1 is SGHRS and CDR2 YFSETQ. The CDR3 length is 14 residues.

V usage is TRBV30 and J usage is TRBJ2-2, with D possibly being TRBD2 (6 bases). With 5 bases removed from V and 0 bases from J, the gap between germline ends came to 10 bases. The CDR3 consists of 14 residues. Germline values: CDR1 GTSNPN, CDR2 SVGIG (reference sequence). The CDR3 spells CAWQTSPNTGELFF. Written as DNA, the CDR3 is TGTGCCTGGCAAACTAGCCCGAACACCGGGGAGCTGTTTTTT.

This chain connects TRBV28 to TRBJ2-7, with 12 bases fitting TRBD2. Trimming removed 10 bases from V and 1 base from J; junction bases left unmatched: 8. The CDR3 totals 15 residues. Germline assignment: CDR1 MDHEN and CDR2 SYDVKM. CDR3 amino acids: CATLETSGGSYEQYF. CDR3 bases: TGTGCCACGCTAGAAACTAGCGGGGGGTCCTACGAGCAGTACTTC.

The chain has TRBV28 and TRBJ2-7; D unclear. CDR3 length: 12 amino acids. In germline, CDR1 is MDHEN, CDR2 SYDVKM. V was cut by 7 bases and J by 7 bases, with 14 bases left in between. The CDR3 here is CASITDSREQYF. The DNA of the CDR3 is TGTGCCAGCATAACTGACTCGCGGGAGCAGTACTTC.

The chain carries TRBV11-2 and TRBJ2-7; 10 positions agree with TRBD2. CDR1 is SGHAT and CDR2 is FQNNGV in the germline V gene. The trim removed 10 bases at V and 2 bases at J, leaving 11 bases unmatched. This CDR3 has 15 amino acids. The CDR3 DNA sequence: TGTGCCATCGATGCGGGACTAGCGTCCCCCTACGAGCAGTACTTC. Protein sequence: CAIDAGLASPYEQYF.

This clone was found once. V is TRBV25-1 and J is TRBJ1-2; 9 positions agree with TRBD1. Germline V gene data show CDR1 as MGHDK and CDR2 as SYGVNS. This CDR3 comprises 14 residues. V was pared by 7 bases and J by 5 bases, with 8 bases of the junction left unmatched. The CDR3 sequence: CASIPAGTGYGYTF. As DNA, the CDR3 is TGTGCCAGCATCCCAGCAGGGACAGGGTATGGCTACACCTTC.

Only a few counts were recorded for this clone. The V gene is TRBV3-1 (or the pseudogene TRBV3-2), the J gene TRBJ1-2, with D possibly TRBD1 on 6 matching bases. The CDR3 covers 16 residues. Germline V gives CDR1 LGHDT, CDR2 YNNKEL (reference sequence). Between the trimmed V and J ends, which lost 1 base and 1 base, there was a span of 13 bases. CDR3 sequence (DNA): TGTGCCAGCAGCCAAGGATGGGACACGAATAACTATGGCTACACCTTC. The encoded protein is CASSQGWDTNNYGYTF.

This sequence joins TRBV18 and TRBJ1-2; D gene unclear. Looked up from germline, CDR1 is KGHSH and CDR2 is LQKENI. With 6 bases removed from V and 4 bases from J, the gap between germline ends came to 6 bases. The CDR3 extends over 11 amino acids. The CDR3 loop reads CASSDFYGYTF. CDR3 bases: TGTGCCAGCTCCGACTTCTATGGCTACACCTTC.

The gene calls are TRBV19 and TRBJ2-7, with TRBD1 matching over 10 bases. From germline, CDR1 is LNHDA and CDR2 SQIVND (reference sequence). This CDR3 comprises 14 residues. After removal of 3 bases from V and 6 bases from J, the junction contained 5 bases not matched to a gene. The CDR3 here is CASSIRDRGSEQYF. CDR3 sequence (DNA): TGTGCCAGTAGTATCCGGGACAGGGGATCCGAGCAGTACTTC.

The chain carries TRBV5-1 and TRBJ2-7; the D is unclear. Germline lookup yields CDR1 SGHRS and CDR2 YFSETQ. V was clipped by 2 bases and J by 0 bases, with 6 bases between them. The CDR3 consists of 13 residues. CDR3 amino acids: CASSFSSSYEQYF. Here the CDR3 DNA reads TGCGCCAGCAGCTTTTCCTCCTCCTACGAGCAGTACTTC.

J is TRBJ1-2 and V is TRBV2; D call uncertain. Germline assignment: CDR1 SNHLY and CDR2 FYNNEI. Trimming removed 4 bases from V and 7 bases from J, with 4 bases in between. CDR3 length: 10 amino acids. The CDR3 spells CASSGLGYTF. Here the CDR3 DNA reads TGTGCCAGCAGTGGGCTTGGCTACACCTTC.

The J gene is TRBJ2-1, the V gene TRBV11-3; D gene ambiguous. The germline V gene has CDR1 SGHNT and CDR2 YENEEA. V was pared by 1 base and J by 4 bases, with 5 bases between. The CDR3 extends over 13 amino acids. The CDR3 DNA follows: TGTGCCAGCAGCTTAGTGCAGTACAATGAGCAGTTCTTC. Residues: CASSLVQYNEQFF.

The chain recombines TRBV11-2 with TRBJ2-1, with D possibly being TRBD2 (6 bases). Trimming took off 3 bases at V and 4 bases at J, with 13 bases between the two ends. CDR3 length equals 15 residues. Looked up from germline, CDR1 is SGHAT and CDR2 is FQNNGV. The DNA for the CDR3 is TGTGCCAGCAGCTTCCCCGGTGGGGGGTACAATGAGCAGTTCTTC. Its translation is CASSFPGGGYNEQFF.

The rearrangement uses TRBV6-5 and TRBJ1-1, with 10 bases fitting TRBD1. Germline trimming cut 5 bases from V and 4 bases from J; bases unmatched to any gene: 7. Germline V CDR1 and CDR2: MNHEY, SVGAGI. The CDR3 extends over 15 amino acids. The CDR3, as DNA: TGTGCCAGCAGTATCCGGACAGGGGGTAGCACTGAAGCTTTCTTT. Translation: CASSIRTGGSTEAFF.

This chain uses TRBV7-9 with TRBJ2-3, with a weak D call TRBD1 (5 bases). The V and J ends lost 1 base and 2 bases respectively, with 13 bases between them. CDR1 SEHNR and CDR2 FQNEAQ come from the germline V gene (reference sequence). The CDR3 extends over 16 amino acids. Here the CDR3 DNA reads TGTGCCAGCAGCTTAGTGTCGGTAGGGGTCACAGATACGCAGTATTTT. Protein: CASSLVSVGVTDTQYF.

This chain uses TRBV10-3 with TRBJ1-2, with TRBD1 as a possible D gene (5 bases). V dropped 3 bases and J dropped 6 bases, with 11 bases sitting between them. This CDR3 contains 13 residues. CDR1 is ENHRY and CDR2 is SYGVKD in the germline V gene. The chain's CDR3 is CAISESGGHGYTF. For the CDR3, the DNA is TGTGCCATCAGTGAATCCGGGGGTCATGGCTACACCTTC.